The 31 T cell receptor beta chains in this list originate from one sample, sequenced in a study of regulatory T cells in long-lasting Graves disease. Construction of the TCR beta libraries employed iRepertoire HTBI primers in conjunction with Arm-PCR of CDR3 regions. TCRdb passed the multiplex PCR reads through MiXCR, listing each CDR3 protein once. The repertoire holds about 540,000 distinct CDR3 sequences, with approximately 12% as singletons. The sample's time point: newly diagnosed GD, antithyroid drugs for less than 3 months. RNA isolated from PBMCs was used to make the TCR library. These data also formed part of another study, on T cells in Graves' hyperthyroidism and ophthalmopathy.

The input for sequencing was peripheral blood mononuclear cells (PBMCs), taken at new diagnosis, from a patient treated with antithyroid drugs. These receptors originate from a man aged 30-40 years with Graves disease.

Written as DNA, the CDR3 is TGTGCCAGCAGCCAAGATACCCAACTGGAGACAGATACGCAGTATTTT. It specifies CASSQDTQLETDTQYF. The chain joins TRBV4-2 to TRBJ2-3, with unresolved D. CDR1 is LGHNA and CDR2 is YNFKEQ in the germline V gene. This CDR3 region has 16 residues. Trimming took off 0 bases at V and 3 bases at J, with 13 bases between the two ends.

Details on this clonotype: A much larger clone differs from this one at a single base, so this may be a read error. The chain combines TRBV18 with TRBJ1-4; D gene unclear. The germline V and J ends were trimmed by 2 bases and 7 bases, with 11 bases remaining between them. CDR1 and CDR2 (germline): KGHSH, LQKENI. This CDR3 is built from 14 residues. The CDR3 nucleotides read TGTGCCAGCTCACCAACCGGGGTGTCTGAAAAACTGTTTTTT. Translation gives CASSPTGVSEKLFF.

The chain joins TRBV28 to TRBJ2-5; D is ambiguous. The germline V gene has CDR1 MDHEN and CDR2 SYDVKM. Deletions cut 5 bases from V and 6 bases from J, with 10 bases between. This CDR3 spans 12 amino acids. This CDR3 reads CASSIGLQTQYF. The CDR3 nucleotides read TGTGCCAGCAGTATCGGGCTTCAGACCCAGTACTTC.

This clonotype was seen a few times. The chain links TRBV7-8 to TRBJ1-5, with 7 bases matching TRBD1. Trimming removed 5 bases from V and 4 bases from J; junction bases left unmatched: 8. The CDR3 loop spans 15 amino acids. Germline loops: CDR1 SGHVS, CDR2 FQNEAQ. The CDR3 region has the DNA TGTGCCAGCAGCCGAAAGGACAGGCTTAATCAGCCCCAGCATTTT. Its protein is CASSRKDRLNQPQHF.

This clonotype has only a few counts. The rearrangement joins TRBV5-6 to TRBJ1-2, with 8 bases aligning to TRBD1. V was pared by 0 bases and J by 6 bases, with 16 bases of the junction left unmatched. Germline values: CDR1 SGHDT, CDR2 YYEEEE. The CDR3 extends over 18 amino acids. CDR3 region: CASSLVTDRDLLIDGYTF. CDR3 nucleotide sequence: TGTGCCAGCAGCTTGGTAACGGACAGGGACCTCTTAATTGATGGCTACACCTTC.

There are many counts of this clonotype. The V call is TRBV12-3 or TRBV12-4, the J call TRBJ2-5, with TRBD2 matching over 11 bases. CDR3 size: 14 residues. V lost 5 bases and J lost 4; bases outside the gene matches: 3. The CDR3 nucleotides are TGTGCCAGCAGTCATAGCGGGAGGGGAGAGACCCAGTACTTC. Protein product: CASSHSGRGETQYF.

Of note for this clonotype: A clone one base away is much larger, so this may be a read error. J is TRBJ2-2 and V is TRBV11-3; D tentatively reads TRBD1 or TRBD2 (5 bases each). The CDR3 has 16 amino acids. The germline V gene encodes CDR1 SGHNT and CDR2 YENEEA. Trimming stripped 1 base from V and 4 bases from J, with 13 bases between. CDR3 region: CASSLGGRASTGELFF. CDR3 DNA sequence: TGTGCCAGCAGCTTAGGGGGACGGGCTAGCACCGGGGAGCTGTTTTTT.

This clonotype was found many times. The rearrangement uses TRBV10-3 and TRBJ1-5; D might be TRBD1 (6 bases). Per germline, CDR1 ENHRY and CDR2 SYGVKD. The CDR3 sequence is 14 residues long. V lost 10 bases to trimming and J lost 0 bases, with 13 bases between them. The DNA of the CDR3 is TGTGCCACAAGAGGCAGGGGTAGCAATCAGCCCCAGCATTTT. Its translation is CATRGRGSNQPQHF.

The table lists this clonotype with a few counts. This chain links TRBV13 with TRBJ2-3, with TRBD1 identical over 7 bases. Judging by the DNA end, TRBJ2-5 fits better; the J call may be wrong. Germline assignment: CDR1 PRHDT and CDR2 FYEKMQ (reference sequence). The CDR3 consists of 17 residues. The CDR3 loop is CASSLVAGGDPFETQYF. CDR3 in DNA: TGTGCCAGCAGCTTAGTGGCAGGGGGTGACCCTTTTGAGACCCAGTACTTC.

As for this clonotype: This sequence is one base from a far larger clone and is likely a read error. The chain combines TRBV27 with TRBJ2-7, with 13 bases aligning to TRBD2. Germline CDR1 and CDR2: MNHEY and SMNVEV (reference sequence). Trimming removed 6 bases from V and 7 bases from J; junction bases left unmatched: 12. The CDR3 is 16 residues long. The CDR3 nucleotides read TGTGCCAGCAGCGGGGAGAGTGGACTAGCGGGAGATGAGCAGTACTTC. As protein: CASSGESGLAGDEQYF.

At least ten counts were recorded for this clonotype. The rearrangement links TRBV12-3 or TRBV12-4 to TRBJ2-7; a weak D match, TRBD1 (6 bases). Trimming shortened V by 6 bases and J by 7 bases, and 16 bases separated the two germline ends. This CDR3 has 13 amino acids. The CDR3 spells CASSNWGLGEQYF. The CDR3 DNA sequence: TGTGCCAGCAGCAATTGGGGGCTCGGAGAGCAGTACTTC.

This chain connects TRBV7-9 to TRBJ2-2; 9 bases align to TRBD2. The CDR3 runs to 16 residues. In germline, CDR1 is SEHNR, CDR2 FQNEAQ (reference sequence). V dropped 3 bases and J dropped 3; count of bases not matched to a gene: 5. CDR3 in amino acids: CASSFEAGGYTGELFF. The DNA of the CDR3 is TGTGCCAGCAGCTTTGAAGCGGGAGGTTACACCGGGGAGCTGTTTTTT.

This chain connects TRBV7-9 to TRBJ2-3, with TRBD2 identical over 10 bases. Germline loops: CDR1 SEHNR, CDR2 FQNEAQ (reference sequence). The V gene end was trimmed by 5 bases and the J gene end by 12 bases; junction bases not matched to a gene: 17. CDR3 length equals 16 residues. The CDR3 sequence: CASSASGRALHLPQYF. The CDR3 DNA reads TGTGCCAGCAGCGCGAGCGGGAGGGCCCTCCATTTACCACAGTATTTT.

This clonotype was seen repeatedly, ten times or more. Here the CDR3 reads CASSEKGRGAGELFF. CDR3 in DNA: TGTGCCAGCAGTGAAAAAGGGAGAGGGGCCGGGGAGCTGTTTTTT. This chain connects TRBV2 to TRBJ2-2; D might be TRBD1 or TRBD2, each matching 5 bases. This CDR3 spans 15 amino acids. The germline CDR1 and CDR2 sequences are SNHLY and FYNNEI. Trimming took 2 bases from V and 6 from J, leaving 13 bases between them.

This clonotype has at least ten counts. The chain combines TRBV6-1 with TRBJ2-2; tentatively, D is TRBD1 (5 bases). The V end lost 6 bases, the J end lost 5 bases, and 16 bases lay between the germline ends. The CDR3 runs 15 residues. Germline CDR1 is MNHNS and CDR2 is SASEGT. The CDR3 spells CASRHRQMRTGELFF. The CDR3 DNA reads as TGTGCCAGCAGACACCGACAGATGAGGACCGGGGAGCTGTTTTTT.

There are many counts of this clonotype. The chain couples TRBV11-2 to TRBJ2-7; maybe TRBD2 (6 bases). The CDR3 is made up of 13 amino acids. The germline V gene has CDR1 SGHAT and CDR2 FQNNGV. Trimming removed 5 bases at V and 6 bases at J, with 14 bases between. The CDR3 bases are TGTGCCAGCAGCACATTTTCGGGGGTCGAGCAGTACTTC. Translation gives CASSTFSGVEQYF. The complete variable domain, with remaining parts taken from reference TRBV11-2 and TRBJ2-7, reads EAGVAQSPRYKIIEKRQSVAFWCNPISGHATLYWYQQILGQGPKLLIQFQNNGVVDDSQLPKDRFSAERLKGVDSTLKIQPAKLEDSAVYLCASSTFSGVEQYFGPGTRLTVT.

This clonotype showed up just a few times. The V and J genes are TRBV24-1 and TRBJ2-2; D gene ambiguous. Trimming took 4 bases from V and 7 from J, leaving 12 bases between them. The CDR3 is 14 residues long. The V gene's germline CDR1 is KGHDR and CDR2 SFDVKD. For the CDR3, the DNA is TGTGCCACCAGTGACCGGAGTTACATCGGGGAGCTGTTTTTT. This encodes CATSDRSYIGELFF.

This clonotype was picked up many times. This chain joins TRBV7-9 and TRBJ1-1; the D is unclear. From germline, CDR1 is SEHNR and CDR2 FQNEAQ (reference sequence). The CDR3 covers 13 residues. V dropped 5 bases and J dropped 1 base, with 8 bases sitting between them. CDR3 protein: CASSTGPNTEAFF. In DNA, the CDR3 is TGTGCCAGCAGCACCGGGCCGAACACTGAAGCTTTCTTT. The full variable domain, its missing parts supplied by reference TRBV7-9 and TRBJ1-1, is DTGVSQNPRHKITKRGQNVTFRCDPISEHNRLYWYRQTLGQGPEFLTYFQNEAQLEKSRLLSDRFSAERPKGSFSTLEIQRTEQGDSAMYLCASSTGPNTEAFFGQGTRLTVV.

On this clonotype: A much larger clone lies one base from this, so it may be a read error. The chain combines TRBV7-2 with TRBJ2-1; D gene unclear. Germline CDR1 and CDR2: SGHTA and FQGNSA. This CDR3 is 14 amino acids long. DNA of the CDR3: TGTGCCAGCCAAAGCGTAGCCTCCCACAATGAGCAGTTCTTC. It codes for CASQSVASHNEQFF.

The sample holds many counts of this clonotype. V is TRBV5-1 and J is TRBJ2-3, with 8 bases lining up with TRBD2. V was clipped by 4 bases and J by 6 bases; unmatched bases: 13. Germline V lookup: CDR1 SGHRS, CDR2 YFSETQ. The CDR3 has 16 amino acids. The CDR3 DNA is TGCGCCAGCAGCGGTAAAGGGCGGGAGGACTCTGATACGCAGTATTTT. Translating gives CASSGKGREDSDTQYF.

Many counts were recorded for this clonotype. The chain uses TRBV6-1 and TRBJ2-1; the match to TRBD2 covers 12 bases. The germline CDR1 and CDR2 sequences are MNHNS and SASEGT. This CDR3 has 15 amino acids. V trimming: 5 bases; J trimming: 3 bases; junction bases outside the gene matches: 2. The CDR3 DNA follows: TGTGCCAGCAGTAGGGGACTAGCGGGCTACAATGAGCAGTTCTTC. It encodes CASSRGLAGYNEQFF.

The V gene is TRBV10-2, the J gene TRBJ1-6, with D maybe TRBD1 (6 bases). The CDR3 has 17 amino acids. Germline loops: CDR1 WSHSY, CDR2 SAAADI. The ends were cut back, 5 bases at V and 0 bases at J, with 14 bases in the middle. The CDR3 DNA follows: TGCGCCAGCAGTTCGACAGGCAAAAGCTCCTATAATTCACCCCTCCACTTT. This gives the protein CASSSTGKSSYNSPLHF.

In its sample, this clonotype was seen a few times. This sequence joins TRBV6-2 or TRBV6-3 and TRBJ2-4, with a tentative D call TRBD2 (6 bases). V dropped 6 bases and J dropped 0 bases, with 15 bases sitting between them. CDR3 length: 16 residues. Germline values: CDR1 MNHEY, CDR2 SVGEGT. The CDR3 nucleotides read TGTGCCAGCAGATGGGGTAGCGGCTTAGCCAAAAACATTCAGTACTTC. It codes for CASRWGSGLAKNIQYF.

This clonotype has a count of ten or more. The rearrangement links TRBV11-3 to TRBJ2-3, with unresolved D. Trimming pared 5 bases from V and 1 base from J, leaving 10 bases between. Germline values: CDR1 SGHNT, CDR2 YENEEA. The CDR3 runs to 14 residues. CDR3 coding DNA: TGTGCCAGCAGCACCCGTAGGGGCACAGATACGCAGTATTTT. It encodes CASSTRRGTDTQYF.

This clonotype was observed many times. V is TRBV12-3 or TRBV12-4 and J is TRBJ2-7; 8 nucleotides agree with TRBD1. CDR3 length: 13 residues. Germline trimming cut 5 bases from V and 5 bases from J; bases unmatched to any gene: 5. The CDR3: CASSLTGVHEQYF. CDR3 DNA: TGTGCCAGCAGTCTGACAGGGGTCCACGAGCAGTACTTC.

The chain employs TRBV19 and TRBJ2-1; 8 bases are shared with TRBD2. V dropped 3 bases and J dropped 10; count of bases not matched to a gene: 5. Germline loops: CDR1 LNHDA, CDR2 SQIVND (reference sequence). The CDR3 extends over 13 amino acids. The DNA for the CDR3 is TGTGCCAGTAGTATTGTCCTAGCGGGCGAGCAGTTCTTC. This sequence encodes CASSIVLAGEQFF. Full variable domain (remainder filled in from reference TRBV19 and TRBJ2-1): DGGITQSPKYLFRKEGQNVTLSCEQNLNHDAMYWYRQDPGQGLRLIYYSQIVNDFQKGDIAEGYSVSREKKESFPLTVTSAQKNPTAFYLCASSIVLAGEQFFGPGTRLTVL.

This clonotype has ten or more counts. The CDR3 loop is CASSLVGRFNEQFF. The CDR3, as DNA: TGTGCCAGCAGCTTAGTCGGCAGATTCAATGAGCAGTTCTTC. J is TRBJ2-1 and V is TRBV7-8; D is ambiguous. This CDR3 comprises 14 residues. The V end was cut by 1 base, the J end by 6 bases, with 10 bases between. Per the germline V gene, CDR1 is SGHVS and CDR2 is FQNEAQ. Using reference TRBV7-8 and TRBJ2-1 for the parts outside the CDR3, the full variable domain is GAGVSQSPRYKVAKRGQDVALRCDPISGHVSLFWYQQALGQGPEFLTYFQNEAQLDKSGLPSDRFFAERPEGSVSTLKIQRTQQEDSAVYLCASSLVGRFNEQFFGPGTRLTVL.

The sample holds many counts of this clonotype. The J gene is TRBJ2-5, the V gene TRBV19; D is unresolved. Trimming pared 9 bases from V and 5 bases from J, leaving 10 bases between. The CDR3 is 11 residues long. Germline CDR1 and CDR2: LNHDA and SQIVND (reference sequence). The CDR3 here is CASGGGETQYF. In DNA, the CDR3 is TGTGCCAGCGGCGGTGGGGAGACCCAGTACTTC.

This clonotype was observed at least ten times. The chain has TRBV6-1 and TRBJ1-2, with D perhaps TRBD1 (6 bases). The CDR3 covers 11 residues. V lost 10 bases to trimming and J lost 6 bases, with 12 bases between them. CDR1 is MNHNS and CDR2 is SASEGT in the germline V gene. For the CDR3, the DNA is TGTGCCACCGGGGCAGGGGATGGCTACACCTTC. It is translated as CATGAGDGYTF.

Comment on this clonotype: Mismatch with germline at one junction end may stem from a read error. The CDR3 loop is CAGSQDRNTGELFF. DNA of the CDR3: TGTGCCGGCAGCCAGGACAGGAACACCGGGGAGCTGTTTTTT. The chain couples TRBV12-3 or TRBV12-4 to TRBJ2-2, with a possible D match to TRBD1 (6 bases). The CDR3 length is 14 residues.

The sample holds many counts of this clonotype. The chain joins TRBV7-6 to TRBJ2-7, with D maybe TRBD2 (6 bases). CDR1 and CDR2 (germline): SGHVS, FNYEAQ. With 4 bases removed from V and 2 bases from J, the gap between germline ends came to 15 bases. The CDR3 has 15 amino acids. The CDR3 coding sequence is TGTGCCAGCAGCTCTCCGGGAGTACAACCCTACGAGCAGTACTTC. Translating it yields CASSSPGVQPYEQYF.